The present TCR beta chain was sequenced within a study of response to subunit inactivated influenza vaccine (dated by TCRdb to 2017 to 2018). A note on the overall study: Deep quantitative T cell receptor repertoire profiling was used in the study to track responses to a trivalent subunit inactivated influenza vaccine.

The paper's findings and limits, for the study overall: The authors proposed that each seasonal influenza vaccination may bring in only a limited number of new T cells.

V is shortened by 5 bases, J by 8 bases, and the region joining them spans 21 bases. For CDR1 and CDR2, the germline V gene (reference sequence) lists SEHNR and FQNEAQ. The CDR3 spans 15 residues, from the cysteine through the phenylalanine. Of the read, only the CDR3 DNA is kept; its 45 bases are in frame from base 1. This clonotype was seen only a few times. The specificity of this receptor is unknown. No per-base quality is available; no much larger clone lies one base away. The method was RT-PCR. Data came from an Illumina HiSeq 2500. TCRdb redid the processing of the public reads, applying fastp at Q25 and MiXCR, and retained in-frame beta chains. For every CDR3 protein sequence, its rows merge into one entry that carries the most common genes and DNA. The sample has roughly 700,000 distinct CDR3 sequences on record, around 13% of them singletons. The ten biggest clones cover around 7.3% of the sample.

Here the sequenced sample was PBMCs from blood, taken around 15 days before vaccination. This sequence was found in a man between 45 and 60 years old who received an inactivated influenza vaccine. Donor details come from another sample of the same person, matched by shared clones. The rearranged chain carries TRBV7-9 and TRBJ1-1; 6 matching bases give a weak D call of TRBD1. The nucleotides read TGTGCCAGCAGCCAGAGGTATTTAGGGGACAAAGAAGCTTTCTTT. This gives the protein CASSQRYLGDKEAFF.